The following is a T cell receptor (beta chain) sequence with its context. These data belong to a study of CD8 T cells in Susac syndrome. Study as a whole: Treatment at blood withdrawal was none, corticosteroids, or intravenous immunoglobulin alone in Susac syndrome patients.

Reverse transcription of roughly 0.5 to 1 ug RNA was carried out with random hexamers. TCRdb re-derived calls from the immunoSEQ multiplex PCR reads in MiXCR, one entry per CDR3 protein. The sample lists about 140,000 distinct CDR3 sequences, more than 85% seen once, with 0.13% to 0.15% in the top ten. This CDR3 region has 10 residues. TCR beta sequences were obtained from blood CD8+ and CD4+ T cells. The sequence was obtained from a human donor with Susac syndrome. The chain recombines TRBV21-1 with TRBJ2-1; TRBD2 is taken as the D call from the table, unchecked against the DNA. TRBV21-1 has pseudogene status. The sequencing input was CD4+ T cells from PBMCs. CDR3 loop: CASRGREGFF. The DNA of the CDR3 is TGTGCCAGCAGAGGGCGGGAGGGGTTCTTC.